This TCR beta chain was recorded in a study of human T cells and chemical hapten exposure. On the study more broadly: Patch testing placed 0.01% DPC on the upper back, with readings at 6 days.

Regarding the study as a whole: PT1 expanded TCR numbers tracked positively with patch test score.

CDR1 and CDR2 from the germline V gene are SGHTA and FQGNSA. The CDR3 runs to 14 residues. Time point noted: patch test 3, about 24 weeks after DPC sensitization. Specified treatment: therapeutic diphenylcyclopropenone sensitization with weekly scalp DPC. TCRdb analysed the RACE reads with MiXCR anew, one entry per CDR3 protein. The sample has roughly 100,000 distinct CDR3 sequences; nearly 35% are singletons. With regard to this clonotype: Its antigen remains unknown. The junction does not match germline at one end; this may be a read error.

The receptor was isolated from a man aged 40-50 years with alopecia areata. Some clones in this sample may be carry-over from other donors' samples. The sequenced sample was whole blood, obtained in connection with sensitization to the hapten diphenylcyclopropenone (DPC). The chain recombines TRBV7-2 with TRBJ2-3, with D possibly matching TRBD1 (5 bases). The chain's CDR3 is CASSLPTKTDPQYF. DNA of the CDR3: TGTGCCAGCAGCTTACCAACGAAGACAGATCCGCAGTATTTT.